This TCR beta chain was captured in a study of T cells in Graves' hyperthyroidism and ophthalmopathy. TCR beta CDR3 sequences were amplified from RNA transcripts. HTBI primers drove first-round RT-PCR of the TCR CDR3. From the multiplex PCR reads, TCRdb called clonotypes with MiXCR, one entry per CDR3 protein. This sample yields nearly 250,000 distinct CDR3 sequences, of which roughly 15% are seen a single time; 28% belongs to the top ten. The V end was cut by 0 bases, the J end by 0 bases, with 10 bases between. This CDR3 is 15 amino acids long. Germline V CDR1 and CDR2: SGDLS, YYNGEE. The chain recombines TRBV9 with TRBJ2-7; D possibly corresponds to TRBD2 (5 bases). Sample: blood. This sequence originates from a woman younger than 30 with Graves' ophthalmopathy. CDR3 nucleotide sequence: TGTGCCAGCAGCGTAGCTAGCAGGAGCTCCTACGAGCAGTACTTC. It codes for CASSVASRSSYEQYF.